This record looks at one TCR beta chain sequence and its context. This CDR3 contains 14 residues. Germline CDR1 and CDR2: SQVTM and ANQGSEA. The V and J ends lost 2 bases and 4 bases, in that order; junction bases with no gene match: 7. The sample comes from a study of blood T cells in healthy people across ages. For the second PCR, which ran for roughly 6 to 11 cycles, a sample-barcoded 5' primer and a J-beta primer mix were used. MiXCR, run by TCRdb on the 5' RACE reads, gives a single entry per CDR3 protein. Seen here are 1,300,000 or so distinct CDR3 sequences, approximately 59% observed once, and the top ten hold approximately 7%.

This chain links TRBV29-1 with TRBJ1-2; TRBD1 agrees at 7 bases. The clonotype comes from a man aged 18 to 29 in good health. Sequenced: blood. The CDR3 protein is CSVEKEQGIYGYTF. CDR3 DNA sequence: TGCAGCGTTGAAAAGGAACAGGGGATCTATGGCTACACCTTC.